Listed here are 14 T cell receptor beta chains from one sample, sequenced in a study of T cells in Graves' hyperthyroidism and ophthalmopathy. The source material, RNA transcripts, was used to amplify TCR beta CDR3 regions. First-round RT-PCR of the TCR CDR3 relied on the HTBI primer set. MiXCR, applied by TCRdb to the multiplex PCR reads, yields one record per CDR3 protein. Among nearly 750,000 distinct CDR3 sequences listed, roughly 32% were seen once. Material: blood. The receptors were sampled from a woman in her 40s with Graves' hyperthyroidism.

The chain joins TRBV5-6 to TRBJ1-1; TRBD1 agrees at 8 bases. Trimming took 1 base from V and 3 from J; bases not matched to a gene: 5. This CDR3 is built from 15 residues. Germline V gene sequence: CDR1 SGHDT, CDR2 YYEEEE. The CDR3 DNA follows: TGTGCCAGCAGCTTGTTGACAGGGGCCGACACTGAAGCTTTCTTT. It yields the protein CASSLLTGADTEAFF.

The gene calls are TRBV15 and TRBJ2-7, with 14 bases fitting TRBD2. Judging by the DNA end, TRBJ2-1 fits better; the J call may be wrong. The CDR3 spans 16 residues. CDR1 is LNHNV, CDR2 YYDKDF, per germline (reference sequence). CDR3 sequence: CATNKPGLAGGNEQFF. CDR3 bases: TGTGCCACCAACAAACCTGGACTAGCGGGAGGCAATGAGCAGTTCTTC.

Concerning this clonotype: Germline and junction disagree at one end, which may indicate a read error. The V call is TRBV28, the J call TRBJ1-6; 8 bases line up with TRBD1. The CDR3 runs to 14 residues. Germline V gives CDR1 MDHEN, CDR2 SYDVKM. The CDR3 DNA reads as TGTGCCAGCAGTTTGTCAGGGGGCTATTCACCCGTCCACTTT. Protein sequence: CASSLSGGYSPVHF.

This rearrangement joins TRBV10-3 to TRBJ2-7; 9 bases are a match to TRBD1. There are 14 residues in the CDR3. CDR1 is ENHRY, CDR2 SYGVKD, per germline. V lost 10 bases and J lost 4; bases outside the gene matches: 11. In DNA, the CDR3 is TGTGCCACCCGACCCGGGACAGGGCTTTACGAGCAGTACTTC. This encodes CATRPGTGLYEQYF.

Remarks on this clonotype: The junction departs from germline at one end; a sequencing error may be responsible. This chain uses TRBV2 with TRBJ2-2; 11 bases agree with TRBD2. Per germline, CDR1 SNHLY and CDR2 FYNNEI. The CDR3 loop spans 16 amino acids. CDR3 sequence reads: CASSATSGREAGELLF. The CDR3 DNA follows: TGTGCCAGCAGTGCCACTAGCGGGAGAGAGGCCGGGGAGCTGCTTTTT.

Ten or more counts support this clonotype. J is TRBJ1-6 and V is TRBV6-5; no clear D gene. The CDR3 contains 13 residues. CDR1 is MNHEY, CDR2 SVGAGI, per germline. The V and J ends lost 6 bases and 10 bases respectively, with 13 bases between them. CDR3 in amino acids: CASRSLTNSPLHF. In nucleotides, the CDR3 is TGTGCCAGCAGAAGCCTGACGAACTCACCCCTCCACTTT.

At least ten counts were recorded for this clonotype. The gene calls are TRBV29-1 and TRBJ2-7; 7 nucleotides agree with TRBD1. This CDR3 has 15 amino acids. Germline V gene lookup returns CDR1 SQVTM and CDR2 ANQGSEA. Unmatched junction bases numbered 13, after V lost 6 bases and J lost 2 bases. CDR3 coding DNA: TGCAGCGTCCCCGGTGGGTCAGGGGGAACCTACGAGCAGTACTTC. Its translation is CSVPGGSGGTYEQYF.

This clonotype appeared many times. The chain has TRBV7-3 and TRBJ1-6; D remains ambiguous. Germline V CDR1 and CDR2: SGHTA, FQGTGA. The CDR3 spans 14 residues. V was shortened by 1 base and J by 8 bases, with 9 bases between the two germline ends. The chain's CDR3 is CASSLRGNHSPLHF. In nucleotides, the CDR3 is TGTGCCAGCAGCTTAAGAGGAAACCATTCACCCCTCCACTTT.

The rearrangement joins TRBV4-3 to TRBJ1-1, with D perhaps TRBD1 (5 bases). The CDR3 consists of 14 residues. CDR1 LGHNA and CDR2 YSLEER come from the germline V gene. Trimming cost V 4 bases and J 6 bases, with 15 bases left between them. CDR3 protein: CASSLNPDIPEAFF. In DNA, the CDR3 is TGCGCCAGCAGCCTGAACCCGGACATTCCTGAAGCTTTCTTT.

This chain's CDR3 is CASSPQGLVIGTQYF. Here the CDR3 DNA reads TGTGCCAGCAGTCCTCAGGGACTAGTAATTGGGACCCAGTACTTC. This sequence joins TRBV11-2 and TRBJ2-5, with 8 bases matching TRBD2. There are 15 residues in the CDR3. Losses at the gene ends were 6 bases for V and 7 bases for J; bases not matched to a gene: 13. Germline V gene data show CDR1 as SGHAT and CDR2 as FQNNGV. Full variable domain (remainder filled in from reference TRBV11-2 and TRBJ2-5): EAGVAQSPRYKIIEKRQSVAFWCNPISGHATLYWYQQILGQGPKLLIQFQNNGVVDDSQLPKDRFSAERLKGVDSTLKIQPAKLEDSAVYLCASSPQGLVIGTQYFGPGTRLLVL.

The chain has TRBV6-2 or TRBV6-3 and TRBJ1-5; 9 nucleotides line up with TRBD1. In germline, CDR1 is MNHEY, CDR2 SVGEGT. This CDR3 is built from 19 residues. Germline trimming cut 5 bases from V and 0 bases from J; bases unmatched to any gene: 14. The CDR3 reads CASSAGTGFYFYSNQPQHF. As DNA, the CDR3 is TGTGCCAGCAGTGCCGGGACAGGGTTCTACTTTTATAGCAATCAGCCCCAGCATTTT.

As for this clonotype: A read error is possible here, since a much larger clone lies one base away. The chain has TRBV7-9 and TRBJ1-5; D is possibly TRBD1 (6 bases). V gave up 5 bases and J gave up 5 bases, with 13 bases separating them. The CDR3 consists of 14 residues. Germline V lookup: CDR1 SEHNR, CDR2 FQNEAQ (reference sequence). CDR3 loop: CASSQRGADQPQHF. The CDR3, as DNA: TGTGCCAGCAGCCAACGGGGGGCTGATCAGCCCCAGCATTTT. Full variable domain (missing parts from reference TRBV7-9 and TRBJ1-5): DTGVSQNPRHKITKRGQNVTFRCDPISEHNRLYWYRQTLGQGPEFLTYFQNEAQLEKSRLLSDRFSAERPKGSFSTLEIQRTEQGDSAMYLCASSQRGADQPQHFGDGTRLSIL.

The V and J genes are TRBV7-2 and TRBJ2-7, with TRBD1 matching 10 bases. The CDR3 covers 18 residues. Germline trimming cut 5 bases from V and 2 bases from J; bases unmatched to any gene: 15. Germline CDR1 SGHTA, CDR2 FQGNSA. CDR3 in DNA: TGTGCCAGCAGCCAACCGGGGACAGGGGCCCAAGTAACCTACGAGCAGTACTTC. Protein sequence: CASSQPGTGAQVTYEQYF.

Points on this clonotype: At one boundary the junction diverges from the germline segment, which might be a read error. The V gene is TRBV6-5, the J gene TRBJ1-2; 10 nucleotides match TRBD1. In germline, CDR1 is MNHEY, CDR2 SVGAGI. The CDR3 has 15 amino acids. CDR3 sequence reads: CAISYATGGNYGYTF. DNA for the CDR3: TGTGCCATCAGTTACGCGACAGGGGGCAACTATGGCTACACCTTC.